This TCR beta chain was identified during a study of blood T cell repertoires in COVID-19 (TCRdb year 2020). As for the study more broadly: Samples covering the acute and convalescent phases of COVID-19 were provided by collaborators in the United States, Italy and Spain. The prospective study material was composed of cDNA or gDNA derived from T cells, B-cell-depleted T cells, or PBMCs. The dataset comprised deeply sampled blood TCRbeta repertoires from subjects exposed to, actively infected with, or recovered from COVID-19. A freely available public database, intended as a resource for researchers studying the immune response to SARS-CoV-2, is where the repertoires were released. The samples were drawn from two sources: the first 160 participants of the ongoing ImmuneRACE study, and over 1,000 subjects contributed by 6 global collaborators. A de-identified subject ID, COVID-19 status, age in years and sex were almost always included in the sample metadata. HLA class I and class II types, where available, came from metadata supplied by the sample provider rather than from assay-based typing.

Of note for this clone: Its antigen is not yet known. No per-base quality is available; no much larger clone lies one base away.

What the authors observed across the whole study: The quantity of clinical and demographic metadata differed by source and by participant and was supplied without curation.

In Seattle, one collaborating source enrolled patients while the infection was active and tracked those patients longitudinally over the course of disease. The collaborating institutions used their own protocols to collect whole blood in K2EDTA tubes. Collaborator samples were shipped for TCRbeta analysis as frozen whole blood, isolated PBMCs, or DNA extracted from either sample type. The immunoSEQ Assay, a bias-controlled multiplex PCR, was used to amplify TCRbeta CDR3 regions from genomic DNA. The original pipeline was this. The number of nucleated cells in each sample was estimated by amplification of reference gene primers within the assay. To quantify the absolute abundance of each unique TCRbeta CDR3 rearrangement, sequence reads were collapsed and filtered. For each sample, productive Simpson clonality was calculated as the square root of Simpson's diversity index over productive rearrangements. Not all clones reach the TCRdb copy of this immuneACCESS table, which keeps in-frame sequences only. Checked studies attribute under half of the gap to unresolved V genes and leave the rest unexplained. Clonal size and the V and J genes are those of that table, whereas D and trimming came from the DNA. This sample is represented by under 150,000 clones; around 85% of them were singletons. The ten most abundant clones make up 6.5% to 9.5% of the sample.

Reading the germline V gene (reference sequence) gives CDR1 PRHDT and CDR2 FYEKMQ. Unmatched junction bases come to 5, with V trimmed by 2 bases and J by 6 bases. The CDR3 contains 15 residues, cysteine and phenylalanine counted. Only the CDR3 part of the read is kept: 45 bases, read in frame from the first base. The receptor was derived from a woman aged 55 to 70 with COVID-19, enrolled during active disease. Recombination joined TRBV13 with TRBJ1-4; 8 of the junction bases match TRBD1. Sequencing was done on a sample of peripheral blood. CDR3 loop: CASSLQGTGYEKLFF. In nucleotide form, the sequence is TGTGCCAGCAGCTTACAAGGGACAGGCTATGAAAAACTGTTTTTT.